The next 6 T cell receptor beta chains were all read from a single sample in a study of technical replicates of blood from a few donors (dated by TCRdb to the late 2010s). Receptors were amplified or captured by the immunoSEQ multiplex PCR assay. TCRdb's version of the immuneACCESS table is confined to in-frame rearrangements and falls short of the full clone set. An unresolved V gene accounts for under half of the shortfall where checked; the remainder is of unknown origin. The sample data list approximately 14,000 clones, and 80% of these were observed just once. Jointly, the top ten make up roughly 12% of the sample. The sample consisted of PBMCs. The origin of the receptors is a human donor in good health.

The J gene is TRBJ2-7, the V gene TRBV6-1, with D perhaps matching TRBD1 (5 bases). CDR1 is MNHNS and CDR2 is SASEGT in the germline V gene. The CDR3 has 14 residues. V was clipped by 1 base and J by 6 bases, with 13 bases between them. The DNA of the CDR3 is TGTGCCAGCAGTGAAGTGAGACAGTCCCTCGAGCAGTACTTC. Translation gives CASSEVRQSLEQYF.

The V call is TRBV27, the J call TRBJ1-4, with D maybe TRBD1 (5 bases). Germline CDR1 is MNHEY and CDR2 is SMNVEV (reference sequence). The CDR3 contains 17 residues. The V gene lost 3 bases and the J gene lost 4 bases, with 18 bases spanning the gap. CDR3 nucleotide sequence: TGTGCCAGCAGTTTGGTGACGACAGCCCGGAATAATGAAAAACTGTTTTTT. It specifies CASSLVTTARNNEKLFF.

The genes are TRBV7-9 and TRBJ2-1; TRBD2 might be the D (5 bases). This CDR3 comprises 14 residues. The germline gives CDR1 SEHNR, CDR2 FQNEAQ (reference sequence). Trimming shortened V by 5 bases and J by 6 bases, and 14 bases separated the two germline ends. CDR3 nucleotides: TGTGCCAGCAGCAATCCCGAGGACTCCAATGAGCAGTTCTTC. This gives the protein CASSNPEDSNEQFF.

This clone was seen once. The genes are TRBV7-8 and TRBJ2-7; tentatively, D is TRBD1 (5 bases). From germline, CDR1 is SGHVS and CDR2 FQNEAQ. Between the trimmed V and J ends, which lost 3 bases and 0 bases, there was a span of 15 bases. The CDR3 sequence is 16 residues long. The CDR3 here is CASSFAASGYSYEQYF. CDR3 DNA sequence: TGTGCCAGCAGCTTTGCGGCCTCAGGGTACTCCTACGAGCAGTACTTC.

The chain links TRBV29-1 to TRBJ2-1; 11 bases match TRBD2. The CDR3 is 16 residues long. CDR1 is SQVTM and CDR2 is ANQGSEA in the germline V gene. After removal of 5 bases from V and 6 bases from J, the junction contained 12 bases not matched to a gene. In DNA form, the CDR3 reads TGCAGCGTTCGCCCAAAGACCGGGACTAGCGGCAATGAGCAGTTCTTC. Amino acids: CSVRPKTGTSGNEQFF.

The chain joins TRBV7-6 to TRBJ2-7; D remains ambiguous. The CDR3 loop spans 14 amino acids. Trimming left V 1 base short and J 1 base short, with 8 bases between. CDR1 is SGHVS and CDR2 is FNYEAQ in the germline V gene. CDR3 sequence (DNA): TGTGCCAGCAGCTTAGGGCACCAATCCTACGAGCAGTACTTC. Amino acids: CASSLGHQSYEQYF.